The sequence of this TCR beta chain was determined in a study of CD4+ T cells in melanoma (dated by TCRdb to between 2020 and 2023). Describing the broader study: Neoantigen-specific CD4+ T cells in human melanoma were what the study investigated. Overall study outcomes, separate from this receptor: Neoantigen-specific CD4+ T cells in melanoma were reported to show diverse differentiation states. Neoantigen-specific CD4+ T cells were reported to be correlated with the function of CD8+ T cells, macrophages and B cells.

For this clone: The antigen it binds to is not known. No much larger clonotype is one base removed from it; base qualities were not supplied.

The donors were melanoma patients. V is shortened by 3 bases, J by 12 bases, and the region joining them spans 15 bases. Taken from the germline V gene, the CDR1 and CDR2 loops are KGHSH and LQKENI. Counted from cysteine to phenylalanine, this CDR3 has 13 amino acids. The read is trimmed to its CDR3 DNA, 39 bases read in frame from base 1. The library was built by means of the immunoSEQ multiplex PCR assay. TCRdb took over this immuneACCESS table, retaining in-frame rearrangements with V and J assigned. Such tables are incomplete; in checked studies, under half of the missing clones stem from an unresolved V gene, and the remainder is unexplained. The sample table lists some 9,500 clones, more than 60% of them with a count of one. The ten largest account for roughly 25% of the sample.

Sequenced: cells from a culture (not recorded whether cultured in vitro). This clonotype was sampled from a human donor with melanoma. Rearrangement joined TRBV18 to TRBJ2-1; too little of a D gene remains to name it. CDR3 sequence: CASSPGLGAGQFF. The sequence in DNA is TGTGCCAGCTCACCGGGGTTAGGTGCAGGGCAGTTCTTC. The CDR3, completed at both ends by the reference TRBV18 and TRBJ2-1 genes, gives the full variable domain NAGVMQNPRHLVRRRGQEARLRCSPMKGHSHVYWYRQLPEEGLKFMVYLQKENIIDESGMPKERFSAEFPKEGPSILRIQQVVRGDSAAYFCASSPGLGAGQFFGPGTRLTVL.